Listed below are T cell receptor beta chains from one sample, sequenced in a study of shared clonotypes between healthy human individuals. The protocol was immunoSEQ multiplex PCR, while the TCRdb copy is restricted to in-frame clones and leaves out a portion. The sample lists 2 million to 2.5 million clones, approximately 94% seen once, with roughly 1.7% in the top ten. Specimen: naive CD8+ T cells from PBMCs. These receptors all stem from a man aged 18 to 29 in good health. Some clones in this sample may be carry-over from other donors' samples. CDR3s include the opening cysteine and the closing phenylalanine or tryptophan. A D gene is named only where the DNA matches it firmly. Some rows mark clone size as missing; the rest say once, few, many or name a class of expanded clone.

CASRAAGTDTQYF	TGTGCCAGCAGGGCGGCAGGCACAGATACGCAGTATTTT	.	TRBV27	TRBJ2-3	.
CATEFPDRPGELFF	TGTGCCACCGAATTCCCTGATCGGCCAGGGGAGCTGTTTTTT	.	TRBV5-4	TRBJ2-2	.
CASSQETGAEGETQYF	TGTGCCAGCAGCCAAGAGACCGGAGCTGAGGGGGAGACCCAGTACTTC	.	TRBV4-2	TRBJ2-5	.
CASSQTPSEETQYF	TGTGCCAGCAGCCAGACACCCTCGGAAGAGACCCAGTACTTC	.	TRBV5-8	TRBJ2-5	.
CASSNGGTGEKLFF	TGTGCCAGCAGCAATGGGGGGACTGGGGAAAAACTGTTTTTT	.	TRBV7-9	TRBJ1-4	.
CASSPRTGSAYEQYF	TGTGCCAGCAGTCCCCGGACAGGGTCGGCCTACGAGCAGTACTTC	TRBD1	TRBV27	TRBJ2-7	.
CASSQTTLGQGMRTEAFF	TGTGCCAGCAGCCAAACCACCTTGGGACAGGGGATGAGAACTGAAGCTTTCTTT	TRBD1	TRBV4-2	TRBJ1-1	.
CASSFQGPPVNEQYF	TGTGCCAGCAGTTTTCAGGGCCCTCCGGTGAACGAGCAGTACTTC	.	TRBV27	TRBJ2-7	.
CASSPRDPEHYEQYF	TGTGCCAGCAGTCCCCGGGACCCCGAGCACTACGAGCAGTACTTC	.	TRBV2	TRBJ2-7	.
CASSAYRDFVETQYF	TGTGCCAGCAGCGCGTACAGGGACTTTGTGGAGACCCAGTACTTC	.	TRBV9	TRBJ2-5	.
CASSDGQGGRETQYF	TGTGCCAGCAGCGACGGACAGGGGGGAAGAGAGACCCAGTACTTC	TRBD1	TRBV9	TRBJ2-5	.
CASSLRQDYTGELFF	TGTGCCAGCAGTTTACGACAGGACTACACCGGGGAGCTGTTTTTT	.	TRBV28	TRBJ2-2	.
CASSVAISGTDTQYF	TGTGCCAGCAGCGTAGCGATAAGTGGCACAGATACGCAGTATTTT	.	TRBV9	TRBJ2-3	.
CASSLGPGTGTAKNIQYF	TGTGCCAGCAGTTTGGGACCCGGGACAGGCACAGCCAAAAACATTCAGTACTTC	TRBD1	TRBV27	TRBJ2-4	.
CATSPSNQPQHF	TGTGCCACCAGTCCAAGCAATCAGCCCCAGCATTTT	.	TRBV15	TRBJ1-5	.
CASSPIELGSFYGYTF	TGTGCCAGTAGTCCCATTGAATTGGGCAGCTTCTATGGCTACACCTTC	.	TRBV19	TRBJ1-2	.
CASSNLIPMGEQFF	TGCGCCAGCTCCAACCTCATCCCCATGGGTGAGCAGTTCTTC	.	TRBV4-1	TRBJ2-1	.
CASSIPGNYGYTF	TGTGCCAGTAGTATTCCAGGGAACTATGGCTACACCTTC	.	TRBV19	TRBJ1-2	.
CASSLTPGVPSGNEQFF	TGTGCCAGCAGCTTAACTCCAGGGGTCCCGAGCGGGAATGAGCAGTTCTTC	.	TRBV7-3	TRBJ2-1	.
CASTLWVNTEAFF	TGTGCCAGCACCTTATGGGTGAACACTGAAGCTTTCTTT	.	TRBV2	TRBJ1-1	.
CATSRRDQYNEQFF	TGTGCCACCAGCAGAAGGGACCAGTACAATGAGCAGTTCTTC	.	TRBV15	TRBJ2-1	.
CASSSAPNFYEQYF	TGTGCCAGCAGTTCAGCGCCTAATTTCTACGAGCAGTACTTC	.	TRBV27	TRBJ2-7	.
CAWSVRDRVGVHYGYTF	TGTGCCTGGAGTGTACGGGACAGGGTAGGAGTGCACTATGGCTACACCTTC	TRBD1	TRBV30	TRBJ1-2	.
CASGRVGEKLFF	TGTGCCAGCGGGAGAGTTGGGGAAAAACTGTTTTTT	.	TRBV27	TRBJ1-4	.
CASRRQGYYEQYF	TGTGCCAGCAGGCGACAGGGATACTACGAGCAGTACTTC	TRBD1	TRBV11-2	TRBJ2-7	.
CASSDPGGQPQHF	TGTGCCAGCAGTGACCCTGGGGGCCAGCCCCAGCATTTT	.	TRBV6-4	TRBJ1-5	.
CASSLVQRGNTIYF	TGTGCCAGCAGCTTAGTTCAGAGGGGAAACACCATATATTTT	.	TRBV7-2	TRBJ1-3	.
CASSLLRPRGNEKLFF	TGTGCCAGCAGCTTACTCCGGCCCCGGGGAAATGAAAAACTGTTTTTT	.	TRBV13	TRBJ1-4	.
CASSTSDAYEQYF	TGTGCCAGTTCGACGTCAGACGCCTACGAGCAGTACTTC	.	TRBV6-1	TRBJ2-7	once
CASSPRGQAGYEQYF	TGTGCCAGTAGTCCGAGGGGACAGGCAGGTTACGAGCAGTACTTC	TRBD1	TRBV19	TRBJ2-7	.
CASSLREPREKLFF	TGTGCCAGCTCACTGAGGGAACCCCGTGAAAAACTGTTTTTT	.	TRBV18	TRBJ1-4	.
CASSQDPGLASYEQYF	TGTGCCAGCAGCCAAGATCCGGGACTAGCGTCCTACGAGCAGTACTTC	TRBD2	TRBV4-2	TRBJ2-7	.
CASSLGPNEKLFF	TGTGCCAGCAGCTTAGGGCCCAATGAAAAACTGTTTTTT	.	TRBV7-9	TRBJ1-4	.